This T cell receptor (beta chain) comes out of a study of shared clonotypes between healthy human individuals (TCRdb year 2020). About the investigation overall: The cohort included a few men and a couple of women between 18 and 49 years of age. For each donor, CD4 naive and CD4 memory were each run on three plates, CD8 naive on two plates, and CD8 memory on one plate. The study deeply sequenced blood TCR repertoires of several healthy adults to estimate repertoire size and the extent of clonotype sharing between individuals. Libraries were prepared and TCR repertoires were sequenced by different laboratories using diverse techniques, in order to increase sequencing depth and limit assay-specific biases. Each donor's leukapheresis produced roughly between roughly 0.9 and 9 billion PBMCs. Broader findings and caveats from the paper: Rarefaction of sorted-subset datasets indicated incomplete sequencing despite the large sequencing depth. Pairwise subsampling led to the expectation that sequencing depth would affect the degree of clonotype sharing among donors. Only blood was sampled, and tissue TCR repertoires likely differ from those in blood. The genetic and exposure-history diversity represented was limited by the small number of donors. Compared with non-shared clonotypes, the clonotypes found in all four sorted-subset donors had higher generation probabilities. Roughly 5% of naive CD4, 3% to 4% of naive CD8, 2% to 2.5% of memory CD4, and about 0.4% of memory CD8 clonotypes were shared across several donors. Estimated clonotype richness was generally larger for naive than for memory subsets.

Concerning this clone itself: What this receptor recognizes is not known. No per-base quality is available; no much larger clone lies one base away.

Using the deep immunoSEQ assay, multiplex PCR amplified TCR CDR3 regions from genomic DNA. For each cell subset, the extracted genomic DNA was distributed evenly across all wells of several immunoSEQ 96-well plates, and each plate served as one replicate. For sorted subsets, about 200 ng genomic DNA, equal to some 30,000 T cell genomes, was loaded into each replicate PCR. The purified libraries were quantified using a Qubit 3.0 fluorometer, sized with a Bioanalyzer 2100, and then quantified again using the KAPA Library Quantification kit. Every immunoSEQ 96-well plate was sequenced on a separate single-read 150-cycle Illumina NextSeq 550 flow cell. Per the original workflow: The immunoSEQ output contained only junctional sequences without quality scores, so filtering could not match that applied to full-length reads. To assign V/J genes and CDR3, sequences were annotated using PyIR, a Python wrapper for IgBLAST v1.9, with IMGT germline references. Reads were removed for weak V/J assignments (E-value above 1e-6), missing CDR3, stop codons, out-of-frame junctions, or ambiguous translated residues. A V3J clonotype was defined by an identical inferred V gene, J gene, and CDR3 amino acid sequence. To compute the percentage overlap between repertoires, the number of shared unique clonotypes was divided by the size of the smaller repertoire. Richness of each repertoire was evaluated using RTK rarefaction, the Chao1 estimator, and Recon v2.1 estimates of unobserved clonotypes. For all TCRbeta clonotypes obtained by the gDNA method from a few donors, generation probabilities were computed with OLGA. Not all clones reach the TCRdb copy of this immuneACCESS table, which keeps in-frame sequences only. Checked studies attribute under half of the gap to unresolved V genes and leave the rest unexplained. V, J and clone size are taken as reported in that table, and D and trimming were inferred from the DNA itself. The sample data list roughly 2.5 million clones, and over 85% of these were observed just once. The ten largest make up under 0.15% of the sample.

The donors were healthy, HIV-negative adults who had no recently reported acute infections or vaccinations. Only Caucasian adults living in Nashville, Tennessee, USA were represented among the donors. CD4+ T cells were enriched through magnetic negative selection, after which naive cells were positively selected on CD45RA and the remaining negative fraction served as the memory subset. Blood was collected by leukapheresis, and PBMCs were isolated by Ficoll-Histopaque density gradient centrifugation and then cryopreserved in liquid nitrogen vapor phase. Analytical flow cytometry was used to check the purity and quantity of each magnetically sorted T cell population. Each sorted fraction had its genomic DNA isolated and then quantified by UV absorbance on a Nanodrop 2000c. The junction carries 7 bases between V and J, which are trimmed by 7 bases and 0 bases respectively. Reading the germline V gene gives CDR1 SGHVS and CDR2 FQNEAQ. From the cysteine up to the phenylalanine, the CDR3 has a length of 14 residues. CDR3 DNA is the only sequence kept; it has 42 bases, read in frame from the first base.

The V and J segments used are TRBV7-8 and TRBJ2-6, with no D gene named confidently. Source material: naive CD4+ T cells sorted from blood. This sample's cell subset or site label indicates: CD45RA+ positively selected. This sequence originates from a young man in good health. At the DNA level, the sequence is TGTGCCAGCACCGTTCTCTCTGGGGCCAACGTCCTGACTTTC. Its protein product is CASTVLSGANVLTF.